This entry lists 6 T cell receptor beta chains sequenced from one sample in a study of chronic HIV infection and antiretroviral therapy. MiXCR was run by TCRdb on the 5' RACE reads, yielding one entry per CDR3 protein. Of approximately 47,000 distinct CDR3 sequences detected, roughly 19% appear once; the ten largest clones hold approximately 3%. Specimen: peripheral blood. The receptors stem from an adult who had HIV and had not received antiretroviral therapy, or was an uninfected healthy control (not recorded which).

A word on this clonotype: The junction differs from germline at one of its ends, possibly a read error. The CDR3 loop reads CVTSDPHGTGYEQYF. The DNA of the CDR3 is TGTGTCACCAGTGATCCCCACGGGACCGGCTACGAGCAGTACTTC. J is TRBJ2-7 and V is TRBV24-1; the D call may be TRBD1 or TRBD2 (5 bases each). The CDR3 loop spans 15 amino acids. Germline CDR1 KGHDR, CDR2 SFDVKD.

This clonotype was seen only a few times. CDR3 DNA: TGTGCCAGCAGTTTAGTCTACGAGCAGTACTTC. It encodes CASSLVYEQYF. The gene calls are TRBV12-3 or TRBV12-4 and TRBJ2-7, with D unclear. This CDR3 comprises 11 residues. With 1 base removed from V and 3 bases from J, the gap between germline ends came to 1 base.

This clonotype was detected only a few times. This chain links TRBV3-1 with TRBJ1-2; D gene uncertain. The germline CDR1 and CDR2 sequences are LGHDT and YNNKEL (reference sequence). The CDR3 spans 15 residues. Trimming shortened V by 6 bases and J by 3 bases, and 17 bases separated the two germline ends. This CDR3 is CASRVSIGGHYGYTF. In DNA, the CDR3 is TGTGCCAGCAGGGTTTCTATCGGTGGGCACTATGGCTACACCTTC. The complete variable domain, with remaining parts taken from reference TRBV3-1 and TRBJ1-2, reads DTAVSQTPKYLVTQMGNDKSIKCEQNLGHDTMYWYKQDSKKFLKIMFSYNNKELIINETVPNRFSPKSPDKAHLNLHINSLELGDSAVYFCASRVSIGGHYGYTFGSGTRLTVV.

This clonotype was detected a few times. The chain couples TRBV28 to TRBJ2-7; the D gene is possibly TRBD2 (5 bases). The germline V gene encodes CDR1 MDHEN and CDR2 SYDVKM. The V gene lost 3 bases and the J gene lost 2 bases, with 8 bases spanning the gap. The CDR3 consists of 13 residues. The CDR3: CASSFGVPYEQYF. The CDR3 bases are TGTGCCAGCAGTTTCGGGGTCCCCTACGAGCAGTACTTC.

V is TRBV4-1 and J is TRBJ1-4; 7 positions agree with TRBD1. Trimming cost V 3 bases and J 5 bases; bases outside gene matches: 3. This CDR3 region has 14 residues. The germline gives CDR1 MGHRA, CDR2 YSYEKL. The DNA for the CDR3 is TGCGCCAGCAGCCAGGGACAGCCCAATGAAAAACTGTTTTTT. Translation gives CASSQGQPNEKLFF.

This chain connects TRBV20-1 to TRBJ2-7; TRBD2 matches 7 bases. The CDR3 is made up of 16 amino acids. Germline loops: CDR1 DFQATT, CDR2 SNEGSKA (reference sequence). Trimming at V came to 3 bases and at J to 0 bases, leaving 11 bases not matched to a gene. The CDR3 region has the DNA TGCAGTGCTAGCCCTAGCGGAACAAGGAGCTCCTACGAGCAGTACTTC. Amino acid sequence: CSASPSGTRSSYEQYF.